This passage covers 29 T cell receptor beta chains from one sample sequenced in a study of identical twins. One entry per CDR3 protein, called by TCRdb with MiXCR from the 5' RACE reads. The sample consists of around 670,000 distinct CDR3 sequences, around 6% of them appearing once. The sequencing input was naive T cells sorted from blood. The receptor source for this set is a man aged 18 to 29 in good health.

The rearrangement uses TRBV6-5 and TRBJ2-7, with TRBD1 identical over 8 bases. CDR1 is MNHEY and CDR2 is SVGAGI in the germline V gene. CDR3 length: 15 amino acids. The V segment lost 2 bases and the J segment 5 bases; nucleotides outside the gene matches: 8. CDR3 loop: CASSYPGTGTHEQYF. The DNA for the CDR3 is TGTGCCAGCAGTTACCCCGGGACAGGTACCCACGAGCAGTACTTC.

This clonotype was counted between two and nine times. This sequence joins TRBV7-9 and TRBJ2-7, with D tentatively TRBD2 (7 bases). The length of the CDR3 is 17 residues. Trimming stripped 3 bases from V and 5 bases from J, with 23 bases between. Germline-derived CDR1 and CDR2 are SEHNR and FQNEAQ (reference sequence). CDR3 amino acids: CASSLRGGLQDSDEQYF. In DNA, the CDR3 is TGTGCCAGCAGCTTGAGGGGGGGCCTACAAGATTCCGACGAGCAGTACTTC.

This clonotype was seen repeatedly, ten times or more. CDR3 region: CASSLATLWDEQFF. As DNA, the CDR3 is TGCGCCAGCAGCTTGGCGACGTTATGGGATGAGCAGTTCTTC. The rearrangement links TRBV5-1 to TRBJ2-1; D is ambiguous. CDR3 size: 14 residues. V gave up 0 bases and J gave up 8 bases, with 12 bases separating them. Per germline, CDR1 SGHRS and CDR2 YFSETQ.

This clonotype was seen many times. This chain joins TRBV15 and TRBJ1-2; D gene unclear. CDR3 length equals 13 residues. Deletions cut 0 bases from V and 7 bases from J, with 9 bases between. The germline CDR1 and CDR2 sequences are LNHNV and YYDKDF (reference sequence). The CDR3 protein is CATSRDMVGGYTF. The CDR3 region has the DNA TGTGCCACCAGCAGAGATATGGTTGGTGGCTACACCTTC.

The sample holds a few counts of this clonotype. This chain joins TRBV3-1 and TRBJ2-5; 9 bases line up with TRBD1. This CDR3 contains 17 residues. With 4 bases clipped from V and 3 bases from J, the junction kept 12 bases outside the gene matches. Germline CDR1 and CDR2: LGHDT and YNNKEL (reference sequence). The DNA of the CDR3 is TGTGCCAGCAGCCCATTACAGGGGGCTCTCCAAAAAGAGACCCAGTACTTC. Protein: CASSPLQGALQKETQYF.

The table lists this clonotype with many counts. In nucleotides, the CDR3 is TGTGCCAGCAGTTTGGGGGCCGGGAACAGCCCCACAGATACGCAGTATTTT. The encoded protein is CASSLGAGNSPTDTQYF. The rearrangement uses TRBV27 and TRBJ2-3; tentatively, D is TRBD1 (6 bases). Deletions cut 3 bases from V and 2 bases from J, with 18 bases between. The CDR3 extends over 17 amino acids. In germline, CDR1 is MNHEY, CDR2 SMNVEV (reference sequence).

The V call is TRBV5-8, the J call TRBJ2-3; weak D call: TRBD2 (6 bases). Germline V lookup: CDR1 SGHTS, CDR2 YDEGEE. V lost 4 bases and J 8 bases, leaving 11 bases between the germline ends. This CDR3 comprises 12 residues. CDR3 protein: CASSQGTPTQYF. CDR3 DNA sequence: TGTGCCAGCAGCCAAGGGACTCCTACGCAGTATTTT.

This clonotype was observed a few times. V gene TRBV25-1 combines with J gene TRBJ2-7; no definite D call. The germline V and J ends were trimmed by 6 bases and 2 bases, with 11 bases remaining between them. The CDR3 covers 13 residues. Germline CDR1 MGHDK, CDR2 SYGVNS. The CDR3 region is CASRSDGTYEQYV. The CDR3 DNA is TGTGCCAGCAGATCAGACGGAACCTACGAGCAGTACGTC.

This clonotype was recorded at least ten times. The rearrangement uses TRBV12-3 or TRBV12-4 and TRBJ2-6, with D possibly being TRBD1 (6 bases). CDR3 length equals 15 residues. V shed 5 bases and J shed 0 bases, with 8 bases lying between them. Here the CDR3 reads CASSPDSSGANVLTF. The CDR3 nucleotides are TGTGCCAGCAGTCCGGACAGCTCTGGGGCCAACGTCCTGACTTTC.

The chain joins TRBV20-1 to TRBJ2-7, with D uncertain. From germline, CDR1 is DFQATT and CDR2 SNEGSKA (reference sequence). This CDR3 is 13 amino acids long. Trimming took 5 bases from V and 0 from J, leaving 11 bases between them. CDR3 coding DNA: TGCAGTGCTTCTCCCAGGAGCTCCTACGAGCAGTACGTC. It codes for CSASPRSSYEQYV.

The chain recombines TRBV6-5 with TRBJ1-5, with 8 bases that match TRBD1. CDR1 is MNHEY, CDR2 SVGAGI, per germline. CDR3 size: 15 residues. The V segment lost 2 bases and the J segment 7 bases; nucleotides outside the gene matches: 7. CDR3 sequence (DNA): TGTGCCAGCAGTTACCGACAGGGGACGGGGCAGCCCCAGCATTTT. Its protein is CASSYRQGTGQPQHF.

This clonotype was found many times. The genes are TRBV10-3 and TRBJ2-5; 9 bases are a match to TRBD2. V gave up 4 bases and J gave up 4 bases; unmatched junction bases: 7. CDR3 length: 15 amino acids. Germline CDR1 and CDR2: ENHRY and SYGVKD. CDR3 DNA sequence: TGTGCCATCAGTGCGGGACTAGCCACGAGAGAGACCCAGTACTTC. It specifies CAISAGLATRETQYF.

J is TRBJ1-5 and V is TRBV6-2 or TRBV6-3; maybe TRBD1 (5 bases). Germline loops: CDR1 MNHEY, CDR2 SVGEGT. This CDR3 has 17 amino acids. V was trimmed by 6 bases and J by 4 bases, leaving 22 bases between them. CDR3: CASSPHEGRASNQPQHF. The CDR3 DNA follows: TGTGCCAGCAGCCCGCACGAGGGACGGGCTTCTAATCAGCCCCAGCATTTT.

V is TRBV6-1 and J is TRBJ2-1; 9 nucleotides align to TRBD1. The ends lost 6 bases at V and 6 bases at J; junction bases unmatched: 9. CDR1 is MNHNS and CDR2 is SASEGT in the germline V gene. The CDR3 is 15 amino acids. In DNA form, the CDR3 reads TGTGCCAGCAGCAACAGGGGGCTGGGGGGCAATGAGCAGTTCTTC. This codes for CASSNRGLGGNEQFF.

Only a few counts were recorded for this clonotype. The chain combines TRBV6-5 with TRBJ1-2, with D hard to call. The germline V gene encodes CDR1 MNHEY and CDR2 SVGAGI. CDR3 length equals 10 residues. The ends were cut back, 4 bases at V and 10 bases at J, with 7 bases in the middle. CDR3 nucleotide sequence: TGTGCCAGCAGTTCGAAACTCTACACCTTC. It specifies CASSSKLYTF.

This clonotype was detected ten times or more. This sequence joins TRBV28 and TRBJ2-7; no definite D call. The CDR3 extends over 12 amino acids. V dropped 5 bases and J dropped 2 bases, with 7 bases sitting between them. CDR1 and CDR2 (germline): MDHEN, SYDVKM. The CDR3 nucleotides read TGTGCCAGCAGTCCAAGTACCTACGAGCAGTACGTC. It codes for CASSPSTYEQYV.

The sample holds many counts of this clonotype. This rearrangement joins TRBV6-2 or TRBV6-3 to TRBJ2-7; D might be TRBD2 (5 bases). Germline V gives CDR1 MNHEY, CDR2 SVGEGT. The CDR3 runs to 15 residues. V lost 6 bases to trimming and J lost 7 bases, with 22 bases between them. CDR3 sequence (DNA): TGTGCCAGCAGCCCAGCCGGGCTAGCTGTATGGGAGCAGTACTTC. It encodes CASSPAGLAVWEQYF.

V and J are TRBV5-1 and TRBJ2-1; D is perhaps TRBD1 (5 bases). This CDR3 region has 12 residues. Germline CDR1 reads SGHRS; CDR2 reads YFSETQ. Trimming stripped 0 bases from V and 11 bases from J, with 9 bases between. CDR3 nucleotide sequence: TGCGCCAGCAGCTTGGGGGCAGGGCAGCAGTTCTTC. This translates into CASSLGAGQQFF.

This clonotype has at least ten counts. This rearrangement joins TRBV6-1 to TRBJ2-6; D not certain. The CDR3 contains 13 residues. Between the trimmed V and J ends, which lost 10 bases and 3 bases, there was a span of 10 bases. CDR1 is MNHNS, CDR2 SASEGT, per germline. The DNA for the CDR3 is TGTGCCACCGGTAGGAGTGGGGCCAACGTCCTGACTTTC. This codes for CATGRSGANVLTF.

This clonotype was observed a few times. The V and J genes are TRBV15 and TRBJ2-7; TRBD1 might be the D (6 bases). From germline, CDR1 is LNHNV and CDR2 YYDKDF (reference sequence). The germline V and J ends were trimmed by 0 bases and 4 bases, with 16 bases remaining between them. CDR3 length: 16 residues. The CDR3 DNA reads TGTGCCACCAGCAGAGATCGACGGGCAGGGGAATACGAGCAGTACGTC. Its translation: CATSRDRRAGEYEQYV.

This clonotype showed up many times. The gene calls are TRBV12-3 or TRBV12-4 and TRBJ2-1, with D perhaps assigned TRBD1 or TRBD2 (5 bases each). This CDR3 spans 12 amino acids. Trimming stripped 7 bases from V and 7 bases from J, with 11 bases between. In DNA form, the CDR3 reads TGTGCCAGCATGGGGACCCTTAATGAGCAGTTCTTC. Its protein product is CASMGTLNEQFF.

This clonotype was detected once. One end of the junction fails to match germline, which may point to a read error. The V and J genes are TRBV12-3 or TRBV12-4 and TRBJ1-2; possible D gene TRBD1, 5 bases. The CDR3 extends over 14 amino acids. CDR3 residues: CASSLGQGNYGYNF. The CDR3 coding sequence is TGTGCCAGCAGTTTAGGGCAGGGCAACTATGGCTACAACTTC.

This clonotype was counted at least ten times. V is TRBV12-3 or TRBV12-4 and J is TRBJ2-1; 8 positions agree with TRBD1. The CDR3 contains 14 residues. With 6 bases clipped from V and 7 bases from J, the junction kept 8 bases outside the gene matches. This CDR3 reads CASRGQGPMNEQFF. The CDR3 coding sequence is TGTGCCAGCAGAGGACAGGGACCGATGAATGAGCAGTTCTTC.

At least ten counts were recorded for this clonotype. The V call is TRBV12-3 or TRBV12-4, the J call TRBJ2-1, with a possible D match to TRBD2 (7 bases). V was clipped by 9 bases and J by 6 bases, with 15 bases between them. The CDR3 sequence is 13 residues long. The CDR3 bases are TGTGCCAGTGGGGGGGGCGCCTTCAATGAGCAGTTCTTC. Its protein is CASGGGAFNEQFF.

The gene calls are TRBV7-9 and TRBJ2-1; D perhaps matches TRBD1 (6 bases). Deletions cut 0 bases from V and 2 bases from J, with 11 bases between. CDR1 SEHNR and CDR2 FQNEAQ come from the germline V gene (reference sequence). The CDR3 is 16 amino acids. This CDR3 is CASSLALGTPYNEQFF. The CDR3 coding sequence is TGTGCCAGCAGCTTAGCGTTGGGGACACCCTACAATGAGCAGTTCTTC.

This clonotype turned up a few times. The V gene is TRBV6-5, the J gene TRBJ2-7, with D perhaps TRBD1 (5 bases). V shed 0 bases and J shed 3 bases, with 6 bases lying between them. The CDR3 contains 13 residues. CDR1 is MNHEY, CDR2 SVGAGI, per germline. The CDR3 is CASSYSTVYEQYF. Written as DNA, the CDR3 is TGTGCCAGCAGTTACTCGACAGTCTACGAGCAGTACTTC.

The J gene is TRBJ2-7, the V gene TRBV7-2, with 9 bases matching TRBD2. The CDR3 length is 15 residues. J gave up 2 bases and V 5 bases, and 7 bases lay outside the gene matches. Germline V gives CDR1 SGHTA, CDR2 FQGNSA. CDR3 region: CASSPLAGVPYEQYF. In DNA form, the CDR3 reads TGTGCCAGCAGCCCATTAGCGGGAGTGCCCTACGAGCAGTACTTC.

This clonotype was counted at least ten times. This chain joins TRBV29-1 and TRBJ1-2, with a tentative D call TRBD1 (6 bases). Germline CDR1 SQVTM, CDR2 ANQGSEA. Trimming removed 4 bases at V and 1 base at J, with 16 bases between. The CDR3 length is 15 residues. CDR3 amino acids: CSVGPYRAGNYGYTF. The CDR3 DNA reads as TGCAGCGTTGGCCCCTACAGGGCGGGTAACTATGGCTACACCTTC.

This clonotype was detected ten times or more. CDR3 nucleotide sequence: TGCAGCGGGGAGACAGCGATGAACACTGAAGCTTTCTTT. Translation: CSGETAMNTEAFF. The rearrangement uses TRBV29-1 and TRBJ1-1; D perhaps matches TRBD1 (5 bases). The germline V gene has CDR1 SQVTM and CDR2 ANQGSEA. The CDR3 has 13 amino acids. The V and J ends lost 7 bases and 0 bases respectively, with 12 bases between them.